This paragraph reports one TCR beta chain. This clone was observed a single time. The target of this receptor is not known. It has no much larger one-base neighbor in the sample; base qualities were not kept. This entry belongs to a study of CD8+ T cells in alopecia areata (dated by TCRdb to the late 2010s). As for the study more broadly: The study used high-throughput TCRbeta sequencing to examine T cell clonal expansion in alopecia areata, in both the C3H/HeJ mouse model and human patients. Human TCRbeta sequencing covered scalp tissue and sorted CD4+ and CD8+ peripheral blood T cells from patchy and totalis/universalis alopecia areata patients and healthy controls. The RNA source kit depended on sample type: the PAXgene miRNA kit for fixed scalp, the miRNeasy kit for PBMCs, and the RNeasy kit for mouse skin. Amplification of TCRbeta CDR3 regions was done by immunoSEQ multiplex PCR using 35 Vbeta forward primers and 13 Jbeta reverse primers. Scalp clonality was compared across normal scalp (n=4), patchy alopecia areata scalp (n=8), and alopecia totalis/universalis scalp (n=8).

Ends trimmed: V by 4 bases, J by 5 bases; bases unmatched to a gene: 4. The CDR3 measures 14 amino acids from cysteine to phenylalanine. CDR3 DNA only is kept here, 42 bases in frame from base 1. CDR1 and CDR2 were assigned from the germline V gene as LGHNA and YSLEER. Summary of the overall study and its limitations: Shared TCR sequences between patients were less evident than in mice, which may be partly attributable to HLA diversity in the patient population. Unlike mouse skin, which is dominated by gammadelta T cells, normal human skin has resident alphabeta T cells that are also sequenced, and this complicates analysis of the scalp TCR repertoire. Lesional scalp, especially in alopecia totalis/universalis, showed higher clonality and more expanded CD8+ clones than normal scalp, suggesting antigenic drive.

The library came from the immunoSEQ multiplex PCR assay. RNA was extracted from all samples and reverse transcribed into cDNA, which served as template for TCR sequencing. First-strand cDNA was synthesized using SuperScript III with a 2:1 mix of oligo-dT and random hexamers. A synthetic immune receptor repertoire was used to assess amplification bias, and residual bias was removed computationally. For the original study's pipeline: Raw reads were preprocessed to remove errors, and CDR3 was defined according to IMGT conventions as the region from the conserved cysteine to phenylalanine. Clonality was calculated as 1 minus Shannon entropy normalized by log2 of the number of productive unique TCRs. CD4 or CD8 identity of scalp clones was inferred by cross-referencing scalp TCRbeta sequences with sorted blood CD4 and CD8 repertoires. The table was pulled from immuneACCESS by TCRdb, which kept in-frame rearrangements only. Such tables lose some clones; where checked, under half of the loss comes from unresolved V genes, and the rest has no known cause. That table is the source of V, J and clone size, and D and trimming were worked out from the DNA. Across this sample there are 95,000 to 120,000 clones, with roughly 64% seen only once. The top ten constitute approximately 22% of the sample.

PBMCs were isolated by density centrifugation and stained for CD3, CD4 and CD8, after which CD4+ and CD8+ T cells were sorted on a FACSAria. Scalp biopsies and blood samples were provided by unaffected controls. This clonotype was sampled from a human donor in good health. The material sequenced was CD8+ T cells sorted from blood. The rearranged segments are TRBV4-3 and TRBJ1-5; 8 nucleotides in the junction match TRBD1. The DNA sequence is as follows: TGCGCCAGCAGCCCTTGGACAGGGTATCAGCCCCAGCATTTT. This encodes CASSPWTGYQPQHF.